The 6 T cell receptor beta chains reported below all come from one sample, sequenced in a study of blood T cell repertoires in COVID-19. Here immunoSEQ multiplex PCR was the method, and the copy in TCRdb shows in-frame clones only, minus some. The sample shows 450,000 or so clones, 70% to 90% of them seen only once. The specimen was peripheral blood. The receptors come from a man aged 18-30 years with COVID-19, enrolled during active disease.

The CDR3 here is CATSLRASGGSSTDTQYF. As DNA, the CDR3 is TGTGCCACCAGTCTCCGAGCCAGCGGTGGTTCGAGCACAGATACGCAGTATTTT. The chain has TRBV24-1 and TRBJ2-3, with D maybe TRBD2 (5 bases). The V end was cut by 6 bases, the J end by 0 bases, with 21 bases between. The germline V gene encodes CDR1 KGHDR and CDR2 SFDVKD. CDR3 length equals 18 residues.

The genes are TRBV6-6 and TRBJ2-1; maybe TRBD1 (5 bases). The CDR3 runs to 16 residues. Trimming took 3 bases from V and 0 from J, leaving 12 bases between them. Looked up from germline, CDR1 is MNHNY and CDR2 is SVGAGI (reference sequence). CDR3 nucleotide sequence: TGTGCCAGCAGTTATTGGCAGGGTAACTCCTACAATGAGCAGTTCTTC. The encoded protein is CASSYWQGNSYNEQFF.

The chain joins TRBV6-1 to TRBJ1-2; possible D gene TRBD1, 5 bases. Trimming removed 2 bases at V and 8 bases at J, with 15 bases between. The CDR3 extends over 14 amino acids. Germline CDR1 reads MNHNS; CDR2 reads SASEGT. CDR3 loop: CASSETPQGGGYTF. Here the CDR3 DNA reads TGTGCCAGCAGTGAAACACCCCAGGGTGGGGGCTACACCTTC.

The gene calls are TRBV11-3 and TRBJ2-5; TRBD2 aligns across 9 bases. In germline, CDR1 is SGHNT, CDR2 YENEEA. V trimming: 3 bases; J trimming: 5 bases; junction bases outside the gene matches: 13. The CDR3 length is 17 residues. CDR3 coding DNA: TGTGCCAGCAGCTTCTGGGCTGGCGGGAGGGCCGCGGAGACCCAGTACTTC. Protein product: CASSFWAGGRAAETQYF. The variable domain in full, with the rest retrieved from reference TRBV11-3 and TRBJ2-5, is EAGVVQSPRYKIIEKKQPVAFWCNPISGHNTLYWYLQNLGQGPELLIRYENEEAVDDSQLPKDRFSAERLKGVDSTLKIQPAELGDSAVYLCASSFWAGGRAAETQYFGPGTRLLVL.

The table lists this clone with a few counts. J is TRBJ2-2 and V is TRBV19; D is possibly TRBD2 (6 bases). This CDR3 region has 16 residues. The germline CDR1 and CDR2 sequences are LNHDA and SQIVND (reference sequence). V lost 6 bases to trimming and J lost 5 bases, with 19 bases between them. The CDR3 loop is CASSPELAYKTGELFF. In nucleotides, the CDR3 is TGTGCCAGTAGCCCCGAACTAGCCTACAAAACCGGGGAGCTGTTTTTT.

This chain joins TRBV10-1 and TRBJ2-1, with TRBD1 identical over 10 bases. The V gene's germline CDR1 is WNHNN and CDR2 SYGVQD (reference sequence). Trimming cost V 5 bases and J 7 bases; bases outside gene matches: 5. The CDR3 is 14 residues long. As DNA, the CDR3 is TGCGCCAGCAGTCCCCGGGGACAGGGGAATGAGCAGTTCTTC. Translation: CASSPRGQGNEQFF.